The clone carrying this T cell receptor (beta chain) was seen more than once but under ten times. These data originate in a study of beta chain features in type 1 diabetes. Central memory, naive, regulatory and stem cell-like memory CD4+ cells were sorted by CD45RO/CCR7/CD25/CD127/CD95/CD27. Germline V gives CDR1 MNHEY, CDR2 SVGAGI. Trimming took 2 bases from V and 3 from J, leaving 14 bases between them. CDR3 length: 15 residues. As every portion of the isolated RNA was reverse transcribed, the sequencing read expressed TCRB transcripts. The protocol was immunoSEQ multiplex PCR, while the TCRdb copy is restricted to in-frame clones and leaves out a portion. The sample contains about 240,000 clones, 25% to 35% of which appear only once.

This TCR came from a man younger than 40 in good health. The chain employs TRBV6-5 and TRBJ2-7, with D perhaps TRBD1 (5 bases). Material: central memory CD4+ T cells from blood. The CDR3 loop reads CASSYKQGMVYEQYF. CDR3 nucleotides: TGTGCCAGCAGTTACAAGCAGGGAATGGTCTACGAGCAGTACTTC.